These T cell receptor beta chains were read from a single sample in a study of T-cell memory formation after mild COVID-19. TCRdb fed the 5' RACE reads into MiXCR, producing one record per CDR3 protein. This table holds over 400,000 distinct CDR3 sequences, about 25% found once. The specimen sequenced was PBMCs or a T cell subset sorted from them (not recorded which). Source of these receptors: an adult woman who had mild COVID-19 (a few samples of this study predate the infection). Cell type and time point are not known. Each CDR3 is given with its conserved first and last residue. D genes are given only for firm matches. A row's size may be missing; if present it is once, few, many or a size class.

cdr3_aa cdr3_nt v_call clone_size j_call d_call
CASSPRTASGTDTQYF TGTGCCAGCTCACCACGGACAGCGTCCGGCACAGATACGCAGTATTTT TRBV18 few TRBJ2-3 NA
CSVDGVGETQYF TGCAGCGTTGACGGGGTGGGAGAGACCCAGTACTTC TRBV29-1 few TRBJ2-5 NA
CASSQPGIYNEKLFF TGCGCCAGCAGCCAACCGGGGATCTATAATGAAAAACTGTTTTTT TRBV4-1 few TRBJ1-4 NA
CASSLGREADEQYF TGTGCCAGCAGCTTAGGGCGGGAGGCCGACGAGCAGTACTTC TRBV7-6 NA TRBJ2-7 TRBD2
CASSVLRTGELFF TGTGCCAGTAGTGTCCTACGGACCGGGGAGCTGTTTTTT TRBV19 NA TRBJ2-2 NA
CATSDYESRRNEPPSYNEQFF TGTGCCACCAGTGACTACGAATCTCGGAGGAACGAACCCCCTTCCTACAATGAGCAGTTCTTC TRBV24-1 few TRBJ2-1 NA
CASSLGLAETTPWAYYEQYF TGTGCCAGCAGCCTAGGACTAGCGGAGACCACACCCTGGGCCTATTACGAGCAGTACTTC TRBV14 few TRBJ2-7 TRBD2
CASSPLPTGGTEAFF TGCGCCAGCAGCCCTTTACCGACAGGGGGCACTGAAGCTTTCTTT TRBV5-1 NA TRBJ1-1 TRBD1
CASSLQKTGFLYEQYF TGTGCCAGCAGCTTGCAGAAGACAGGGTTCCTCTACGAGCAGTACTTC TRBV5-5 NA TRBJ2-7 TRBD1
CASSLSGSDTQYF TGTGCCAGCAGCTTATCGGGGTCAGATACGCAGTATTTT TRBV5-1 many TRBJ2-3 NA
CASITSGQKDYNSYQETQYF TGTGCCAGCATCACTAGCGGACAGAAAGACTACAATTCGTACCAAGAGACCCAGTACTTC TRBV21-1 NA TRBJ2-5 NA
CASSPPTSGGGDTQYF TGTGCCAGCAGCCCCCCGACTAGCGGGGGGGGGGATACGCAGTATTTT TRBV7-9 NA TRBJ2-3 TRBD2
CASSYELAGANEQFF TGTGCCAGCAGTTACGAACTAGCGGGAGCCAATGAGCAGTTCTTC TRBV6-6 few TRBJ2-1 TRBD2
CASSPGQTGELFF TGTGCCAGCAGCCCGGGACAAACCGGGGAGCTGTTTTTT TRBV11-2 few TRBJ2-2 NA
CASGDGETGEKLFF TGCGCCAGCGGCGACGGGGAGACGGGTGAAAAACTGTTTTTT TRBV5-1 NA TRBJ1-4 NA
CASSWTGEGSPLHF TGTGCCAGCAGCTGGACAGGGGAAGGATCACCCCTCCACTTT TRBV14 NA TRBJ1-6 TRBD1
CASSYEATDTQYF TGTGCCAGCAGTTACGAAGCTACAGATACGCAGTATTTT TRBV6-6 few TRBJ2-3 NA
CASSPQGGMRTGELFF TGTGCCAGCAGCCCCCAGGGGGGGATGAGGACCGGGGAGCTGTTTTTT TRBV9 NA TRBJ2-2 NA
CSVEDRTEAFF TGCAGCGTTGAAGATAGGACTGAAGCTTTCTTT TRBV29-1 NA TRBJ1-1 NA
CASTTRGLGVIGYTF TGTGCCAGCACCACGAGGGGGCTGGGGGTCATTGGCTACACCTTC TRBV12-3/TRBV12-4 NA TRBJ1-2 TRBD1
CASSYTGPNYEQYF TGTGCCAGCAGCTACACGGGACCAAACTACGAGCAGTACTTC TRBV7-9 NA TRBJ2-7 NA
CASSEGQGLYGYTF TGTGCCAGCAGTGAGGGACAGGGGCTATATGGCTACACCTTC TRBV25-1 NA TRBJ1-2 TRBD1
CASSLIAGVNEQFF TGTGCCAGCAGCTTAATAGCGGGGGTGAATGAGCAGTTCTTC TRBV7-3 few TRBJ2-1 TRBD2
CASRQQGAGYGYTF TGTGCCAGCAGACAACAGGGGGCGGGCTATGGCTACACCTTC TRBV11-2 NA TRBJ1-2 TRBD1
CARTPDKYDANTGELFF TGTGCCAGGACACCGGACAAATATGACGCGAACACCGGGGAGCTGTTTTTT TRBV2 NA TRBJ2-2 NA
CASSPRGPRTGGNEQFF TGTGCCAGCAGCCCAAGGGGCCCCAGGACAGGGGGAAATGAGCAGTTCTTC TRBV4-2 few TRBJ2-1 TRBD1
CATSRDSYGDTQYF TGTGCCACCAGCAGAGATAGCTACGGAGATACGCAGTATTTT TRBV15 few TRBJ2-3 NA
CASSTPGTSGNEQFF TGTGCCAGCAGCACTCCCGGGACTAGCGGCAATGAGCAGTTCTTC TRBV12-3/TRBV12-4 few TRBJ2-1 TRBD2
CASSLYLSGGWETQYF TGTGCCAGCAGCTTATATCTTAGCGGGGGTTGGGAGACCCAGTACTTC TRBV7-2 NA TRBJ2-5 TRBD2
CASSEQGPTEAFF TGTGCCAGCAGTGAACAGGGGCCCACTGAAGCTTTCTTT TRBV12-3/TRBV12-4 NA TRBJ1-1 TRBD1
CASSIESRSYGYTF TGTGCCAGTAGTATAGAGTCCAGGTCCTATGGCTACACCTTC TRBV19 NA TRBJ1-2 NA
CASSPSPGGFGANVLTF TGTGCCAGCTCACCGAGCCCCGGGGGTTTTGGGGCCAACGTCCTGACTTTC TRBV18 NA TRBJ2-6 NA
CATSDPGRGETQYF TGTGCCACCAGTGACCCGGGCCGGGGGGAGACCCAGTACTTC TRBV24-1 few TRBJ2-5 NA
CASSATGWGNTEAFF TGTGCCAGCAGCGCGACAGGGTGGGGGAACACTGAAGCTTTCTTT TRBV7-3 NA TRBJ1-1 TRBD1
CASSVGRQGSRNTGELFF TGTGCCAGCAGCGTAGGCCGACAGGGGAGTCGGAACACCGGGGAGCTGTTTTTT TRBV9 few TRBJ2-2 TRBD1
CASSPTRAAYNEQFF TGTGCCAGCAGCCCGACTAGGGCGGCCTACAATGAGCAGTTCTTC TRBV4-2 NA TRBJ2-1 NA
CASSPGPKPSGANVLTF TGTGCCAGCAGTCCGGGACCGAAACCCTCTGGGGCCAACGTCCTGACTTTC TRBV6-6 NA TRBJ2-6 NA
CASSEFYGYTF TGTGCCAGCAGTGAATTTTATGGCTACACCTTC TRBV2 once TRBJ1-2 NA
CASGPRTVLAGVTYEQYF TGTGCCAGCGGTCCCAGGACAGTACTAGCGGGGGTAACCTACGAGCAGTACTTC TRBV27 NA TRBJ2-7 TRBD2
CASSQVVGGTLGYTF TGTGCCAGCAGCCAAGTGGTCGGAGGGACGTTGGGCTACACCTTC TRBV3-1 NA TRBJ1-2 NA
CASSLFPGNNVNTEAFF TGCGCCAGCAGCTTGTTTCCAGGGAATAATGTGAACACTGAAGCTTTCTTT TRBV5-1 few TRBJ1-1 NA
CASSQGSHSYEQYF TGCGCCAGCAGCCAAGGGAGCCATTCCTACGAGCAGTACTTC TRBV4-3 few TRBJ2-7 NA
CASSFGTAALGNTIYF TGTGCCAGCAGCTTCGGGACGGCCGCTCTAGGAAACACCATATATTTT TRBV7-2 NA TRBJ1-3 NA
CASSSTGVDTQYF TGTGCCAGCAGCTCCACAGGGGTGGATACGCAGTATTTT TRBV7-2 few TRBJ2-3 TRBD1
CASSQTQGKAYEQYF TGCGCCAGCAGCCAAACCCAGGGGAAGGCCTACGAGCAGTACTTC TRBV4-1 few TRBJ2-7 NA
CASSPFGGGSFYEQYF TGTGCCAGCAGCCCGTTTGGGGGCGGGAGTTTCTACGAGCAGTACTTC TRBV7-3 NA TRBJ2-7 NA
CSARQSAYEQYF TGCAGCGCAAGACAGAGTGCTTACGAGCAGTACTTC TRBV29-1 few TRBJ2-7 NA
CSARVSRTSHYEQYF TGCAGTGCTAGAGTGTCCAGGACTAGCCACTACGAGCAGTACTTC TRBV20-1 NA TRBJ2-7 TRBD2